A single sample is the source of the 14 T cell receptor beta chains below, sequenced in a study of blood T cell repertoires in COVID-19. The table came from immunoSEQ multiplex PCR; TCRdb's copy has only in-frame clones and leaves some out. The table includes about 34,000 clones, about 90% detected once. The sequenced sample was peripheral blood. The receptors were gathered from a human donor with active COVID-19. The donor label of this sample is uncertain.

The rearrangement uses TRBV9 and TRBJ1-2, with D perhaps matching TRBD1 (5 bases). This CDR3 contains 13 residues. Germline V gives CDR1 SGDLS, CDR2 YYNGEE. V shed 0 bases and J shed 4 bases, with 7 bases lying between them. Here the CDR3 DNA reads TGTGCCAGCAGCGTAGGGACAAGCTATGGCTACACCTTC. Protein sequence: CASSVGTSYGYTF.

This chain uses TRBV6-5 with TRBJ1-1; no clear D gene. CDR3 length: 14 residues. Per germline, CDR1 MNHEY and CDR2 SVGAGI. V shed 0 bases and J shed 4 bases, with 9 bases lying between them. The CDR3 reads CASSYSGVGTEAFF. As DNA, the CDR3 is TGTGCCAGCAGTTACTCCGGGGTTGGCACTGAAGCTTTCTTT.

The V and J genes are TRBV29-1 and TRBJ2-3; TRBD2 matches at 7 bases. The CDR3 is 13 residues long. Unmatched junction bases numbered 3, after V lost 3 bases and J lost 3 bases. CDR1 and CDR2 (germline): SQVTM, ANQGSEA. For the CDR3, the DNA is TGCAGCGTTGAGCCGGGGGGAACAGATACGCAGTATTTT. Encoded protein: CSVEPGGTDTQYF.

The chain carries TRBV6-2 or TRBV6-3 and TRBJ2-7, with TRBD1 identical over 8 bases. V lost 4 bases, J lost 7 bases, and 15 bases stayed unmatched. Germline assignment: CDR1 MNHEY and CDR2 SVGEGT. The CDR3 sequence is 16 residues long. The CDR3 nucleotides read TGTGCCAGCAGTTTAACACAGGGGGGTTATAGCGGAGAGCAGTACTTC. Its protein product is CASSLTQGGYSGEQYF.

This clone occurred once. This chain joins TRBV6-2 or TRBV6-3 and TRBJ2-7, with no clear D. Per the germline V gene, CDR1 is MNHEY and CDR2 is SVGEGT. V was pared by 2 bases and J by 6 bases, with 8 bases between. This CDR3 region has 12 residues. CDR3 coding DNA: TGTGCCAGCAGTTACCCCAGTCGCGAGCAGTACTTC. Protein product: CASSYPSREQYF.

CDR3 protein: CASSRWEGEAFF. CDR3 nucleotides: TGTGCCAGCAGCCGGTGGGAGGGTGAAGCTTTCTTT. The rearrangement links TRBV7-2 to TRBJ1-1; D call uncertain. Deletions cut 5 bases from V and 7 bases from J, with 11 bases between. This CDR3 contains 12 residues. Germline CDR1 and CDR2: SGHTA and FQGNSA.

V is TRBV6-5 and J is TRBJ1-1, with D possibly being TRBD1 (6 bases). CDR3 length equals 12 residues. The germline CDR1 and CDR2 sequences are MNHEY and SVGAGI. V lost 5 bases to trimming and J lost 11 bases, with 15 bases between them. CDR3 sequence reads: CASSRGQGTAFF. The CDR3 bases are TGTGCCAGCAGTAGGGGACAAGGCACGGCTTTCTTT.

This chain uses TRBV5-1 with TRBJ2-6; D is perhaps TRBD2 (6 bases). The CDR3 has 16 amino acids. Trimming removed 4 bases from V and 2 bases from J, with 13 bases in between. Germline CDR1 is SGHRS and CDR2 is YFSETQ. The CDR3 reads CASSARGIAGANVLTF. As DNA, the CDR3 is TGCGCCAGCAGCGCCCGCGGGATCGCTGGGGCCAACGTCCTGACTTTC.

CDR3 region: CASSLGASGAYNEQFF. The DNA of the CDR3 is TGTGCCAGCAGCCTCGGGGCTAGCGGGGCCTACAATGAGCAGTTCTTC. The chain has TRBV7-2 and TRBJ2-1; TRBD2 aligns across 9 bases. The germline gives CDR1 SGHTA, CDR2 FQGNSA. CDR3 length: 16 residues. V lost 5 bases, J lost 2 bases, and 7 bases stayed unmatched.

The chain couples TRBV5-8 to TRBJ2-1; D might be TRBD2 (5 bases). CDR3 length: 15 residues. V lost 2 bases to trimming and J lost 4 bases, with 13 bases between them. CDR1 is SGHTS, CDR2 YDEGEE, per germline. CDR3 region: CASSFSTGIYNEQFF. CDR3 in DNA: TGTGCCAGCAGCTTCTCGACGGGGATTTACAATGAGCAGTTCTTC. The full variable domain, rest sourced from reference TRBV5-8 and TRBJ2-1, is EAGVTQSPTHLIKTRGQQATLRCSPISGHTSVYWYQQALGLGLQFLLWYDEGEERNRGNFPPRFSGRQFPNYSSELNVNALELEDSALYLCASSFSTGIYNEQFFGPGTRLTVL.

This clone occurred a few times. The chain joins TRBV3-1 (or the pseudogene TRBV3-2) to TRBJ2-3; possibly TRBD2 for D (6 bases). Germline CDR1 reads LGHDT; CDR2 reads YNNKEL (reference sequence). This CDR3 has 17 amino acids. V dropped 0 bases and J dropped 0 bases, with 13 bases sitting between them. CDR3 residues: CASSQDPRGLSTDTQYF. CDR3 coding DNA: TGTGCCAGCAGCCAAGATCCCCGGGGACTCAGCACAGATACGCAGTATTTT.

V usage is TRBV29-1 and J usage is TRBJ2-7; TRBD2 is a possible D gene (5 bases). The CDR3 spans 13 residues. CDR1 SQVTM and CDR2 ANQGSEA come from the germline V gene. Trimming took 3 bases from V and 5 from J, leaving 14 bases between them. DNA for the CDR3: TGCAGCGTTGACGGAGCGGCCCTCCACGAGCAGTACTTC. It encodes CSVDGAALHEQYF.

The chain carries TRBV3-1 (or the pseudogene TRBV3-2) and TRBJ1-2, with D uncertain. Looked up from germline, CDR1 is LGHDT and CDR2 is YNNKEL (reference sequence). Trimming pared 2 bases from V and 3 bases from J, leaving 7 bases between. The CDR3 covers 13 residues. The CDR3 region has the DNA TGTGCCAGCAGCCAAACACGGGACTATGGCTACACCTTC. Its translation: CASSQTRDYGYTF.

The genes are TRBV19 and TRBJ1-4; possible D gene TRBD1, 6 bases. This CDR3 comprises 17 residues. V lost 3 bases to trimming and J lost 1 base, with 15 bases between them. Germline V gives CDR1 LNHDA, CDR2 SQIVND (reference sequence). CDR3 region: CASSIGARGRTNEKLFF. CDR3 nucleotide sequence: TGTGCCAGTAGTATCGGGGCCAGGGGCAGAACTAATGAAAAACTGTTTTTT.